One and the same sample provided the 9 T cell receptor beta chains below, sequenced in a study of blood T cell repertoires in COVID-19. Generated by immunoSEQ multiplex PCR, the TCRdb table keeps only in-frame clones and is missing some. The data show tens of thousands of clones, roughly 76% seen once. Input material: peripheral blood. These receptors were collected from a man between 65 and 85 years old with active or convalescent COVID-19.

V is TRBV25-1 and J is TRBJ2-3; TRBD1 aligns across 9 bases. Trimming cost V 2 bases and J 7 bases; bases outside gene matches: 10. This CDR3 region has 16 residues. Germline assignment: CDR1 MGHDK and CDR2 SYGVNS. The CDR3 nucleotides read TGTGCCAGCAGTGAAGCTAGGACAGGGGTAGGGAATACGCAGTATTTT. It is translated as CASSEARTGVGNTQYF.

CDR3 sequence (DNA): TGTGCCAGTAGACAGGTGGGGAACACCGGGGAGCTGTTTTTT. Translating gives CASRQVGNTGELFF. This chain links TRBV19 with TRBJ2-2; tentative D call: TRBD1 (5 bases). V lost 6 bases, J lost 1 base, and 9 bases lay in between. This CDR3 is built from 14 residues. Germline CDR1 LNHDA, CDR2 SQIVND (reference sequence).

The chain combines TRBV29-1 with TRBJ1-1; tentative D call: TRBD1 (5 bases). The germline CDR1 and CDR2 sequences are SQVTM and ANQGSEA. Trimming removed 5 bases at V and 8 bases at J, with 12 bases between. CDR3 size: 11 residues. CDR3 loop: CSVWDGGEAFF. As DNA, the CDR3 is TGCAGCGTTTGGGACGGAGGGGAAGCTTTCTTT.

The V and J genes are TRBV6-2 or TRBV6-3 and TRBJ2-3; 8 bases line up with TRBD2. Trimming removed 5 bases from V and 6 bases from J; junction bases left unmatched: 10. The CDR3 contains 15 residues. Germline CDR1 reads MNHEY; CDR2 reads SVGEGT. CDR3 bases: TGTGCCAGCAGTGACGTAGCGGGGACATTTGATACGCAGTATTTT. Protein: CASSDVAGTFDTQYF.

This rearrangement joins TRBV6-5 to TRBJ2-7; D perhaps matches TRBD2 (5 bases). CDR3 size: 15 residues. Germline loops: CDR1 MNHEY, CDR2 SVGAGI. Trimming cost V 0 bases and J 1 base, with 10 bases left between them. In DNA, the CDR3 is TGTGCCAGCAGTTACTCGAGGGTTGGTTCCTACGAGCAGTACTTC. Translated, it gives CASSYSRVGSYEQYF.

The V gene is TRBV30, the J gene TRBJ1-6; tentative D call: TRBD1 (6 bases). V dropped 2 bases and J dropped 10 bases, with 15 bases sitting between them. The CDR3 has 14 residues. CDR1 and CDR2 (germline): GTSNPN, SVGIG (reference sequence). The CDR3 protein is CAWSNHREYSPLHF. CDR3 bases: TGTGCCTGGAGTAACCACAGGGAATACTCACCCCTCCACTTT.

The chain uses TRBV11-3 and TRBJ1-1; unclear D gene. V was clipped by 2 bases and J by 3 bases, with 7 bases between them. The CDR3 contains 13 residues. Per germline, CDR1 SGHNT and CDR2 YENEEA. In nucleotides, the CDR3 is TGTGCCAGCAGCTTATTCCCGGACACTGAAGCTTTCTTT. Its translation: CASSLFPDTEAFF. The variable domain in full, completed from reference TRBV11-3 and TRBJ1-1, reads EAGVVQSPRYKIIEKKQPVAFWCNPISGHNTLYWYLQNLGQGPELLIRYENEEAVDDSQLPKDRFSAERLKGVDSTLKIQPAELGDSAVYLCASSLFPDTEAFFGQGTRLTVV.

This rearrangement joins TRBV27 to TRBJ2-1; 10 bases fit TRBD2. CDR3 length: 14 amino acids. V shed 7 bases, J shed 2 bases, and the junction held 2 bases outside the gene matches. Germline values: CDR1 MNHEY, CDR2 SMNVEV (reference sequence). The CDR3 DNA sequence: TGTGCCAGCACCAGCGGGGGGGCCTACAATGAGCAGTTCTTC. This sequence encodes CASTSGGAYNEQFF.

CDR3 in amino acids: CASSLGSGGPPVDGYTF. The DNA of the CDR3 is TGTGCCAGCAGCTTGGGCTCAGGGGGCCCGCCAGTAGATGGCTACACCTTC. The rearrangement joins TRBV5-6 to TRBJ1-2, with 8 bases identical to TRBD1. J gave up 6 bases and V 0 bases, and 13 bases lay outside the gene matches. The germline V gene has CDR1 SGHDT and CDR2 YYEEEE. The CDR3 loop spans 17 amino acids.